What follows are 3 T cell receptor beta chains derived from one specimen sequenced in a study of blood T cell repertoires in COVID-19. Measured with immunoSEQ multiplex PCR; TCRdb has only the in-frame clones, and not every one. The sample lists fewer than 150,000 clones, approximately 81% occurring once. The sequenced sample consisted of peripheral blood. These receptors all come from a man aged 40-49 years with acute or convalescent COVID-19.

V gene TRBV2 combines with J gene TRBJ1-4; possibly TRBD1 for D (5 bases). The CDR3 runs 14 residues. The germline V and J ends were trimmed by 3 bases and 8 bases, with 13 bases remaining between them. Germline V gives CDR1 SNHLY, CDR2 FYNNEI. The CDR3 DNA reads as TGTGCCAGCAGTGACGGGGGAGTAGACGAAAAACTGTTTTTT. It specifies CASSDGGVDEKLFF.

This chain joins TRBV7-9 and TRBJ2-7; 8 positions match TRBD2. Trimming removed 2 bases from V and 4 bases from J; junction bases left unmatched: 7. The V gene's germline CDR1 is SEHNR and CDR2 FQNEAQ (reference sequence). The CDR3 is 15 residues long. The DNA for the CDR3 is TGTGCCAGCAGCTTAATAACTAGCGGAACATACGAGCAGTACTTC. It encodes CASSLITSGTYEQYF.

V gene TRBV6-5 combines with J gene TRBJ2-7, with TRBD1 as a possible D gene (6 bases). The CDR3 is 16 amino acids. Trimming took off 0 bases at V and 3 bases at J, with 15 bases between the two ends. The germline gives CDR1 MNHEY, CDR2 SVGAGI. In nucleotides, the CDR3 is TGTGCCAGCAGTTACTCGATTGGGACACCTTACTACGAGCAGTACTTC. Its protein is CASSYSIGTPYYEQYF.